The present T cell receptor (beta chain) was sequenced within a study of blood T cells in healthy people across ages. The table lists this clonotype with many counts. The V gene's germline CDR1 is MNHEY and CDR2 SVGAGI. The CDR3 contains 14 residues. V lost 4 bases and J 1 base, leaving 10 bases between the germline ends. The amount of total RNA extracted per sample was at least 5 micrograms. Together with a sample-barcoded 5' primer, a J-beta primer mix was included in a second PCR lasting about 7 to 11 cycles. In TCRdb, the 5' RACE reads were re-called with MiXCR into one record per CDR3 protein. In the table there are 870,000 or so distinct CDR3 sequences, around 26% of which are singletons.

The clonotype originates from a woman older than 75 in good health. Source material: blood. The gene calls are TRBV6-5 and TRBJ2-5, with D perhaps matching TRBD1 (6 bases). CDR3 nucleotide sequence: TGTGCCAGCAGTTCGACGACAGGCCAAGAGACCCAGTACTTC. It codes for CASSSTTGQETQYF.